This T cell receptor (beta chain) was sequenced for a study of Siglec-9 on CD8 T cells in melanoma. Details on this clone: Its antigen is unidentified.

Sequencing was performed with immunoSEQ multiplex PCR; in TCRdb, only in-frame clones are kept and a portion is missing. The sample lists 25,000 to 30,000 clones; roughly 80% were seen once. The CDR3 runs 13 residues. Trimming left V 3 bases short and J 4 bases short, with 9 bases between. Germline CDR1 reads MNHEY; CDR2 reads SMNVEV (reference sequence). Study results and caveats: In melanoma tumors, a Siglec-9-marked effector memory CD8+ subset reportedly appeared to accumulate.

This sequence was found in a human donor in good health. This chain joins TRBV27 and TRBJ1-2; D call uncertain. Sequenced: Siglec-9- CD8+ T cells sorted from blood. The DNA of the CDR3 is TGTGCCAGCAGTTTGAGTCAGACCTATGGCTACACCTTC. This encodes CASSLSQTYGYTF.